This T cell receptor (beta chain) is from a study of T cells in narcolepsy. Study-wide results and limits: HCRT-specific and TRIB2-specific autoreactive clonotypes appeared among same-patient CSF and blood CD4+ clonotypes.

The repertoire was sequenced with immunoSEQ multiplex PCR; TCRdb's copy has only in-frame clones and lacks some. In the table there are tens of thousands of clones, roughly 86% of which are singletons. There are 13 residues in the CDR3. Trimming removed 0 bases at V and 8 bases at J, with 8 bases between. CDR1 SGHVS and CDR2 FNYEAQ come from the germline V gene. This clone appeared a few times. As yet, its antigen is unknown. This TCR derives from a human donor in good health. The chain combines TRBV7-6 with TRBJ2-1; unclear D gene. The sequencing input was memory (CD45RA-) CD4+ T cells from blood. CDR3 nucleotides: TGTGCCAGCAGCTTAGCAGCAGCTTATGAGCAGTTCTTC. Translated, it gives CASSLAAAYEQFF.